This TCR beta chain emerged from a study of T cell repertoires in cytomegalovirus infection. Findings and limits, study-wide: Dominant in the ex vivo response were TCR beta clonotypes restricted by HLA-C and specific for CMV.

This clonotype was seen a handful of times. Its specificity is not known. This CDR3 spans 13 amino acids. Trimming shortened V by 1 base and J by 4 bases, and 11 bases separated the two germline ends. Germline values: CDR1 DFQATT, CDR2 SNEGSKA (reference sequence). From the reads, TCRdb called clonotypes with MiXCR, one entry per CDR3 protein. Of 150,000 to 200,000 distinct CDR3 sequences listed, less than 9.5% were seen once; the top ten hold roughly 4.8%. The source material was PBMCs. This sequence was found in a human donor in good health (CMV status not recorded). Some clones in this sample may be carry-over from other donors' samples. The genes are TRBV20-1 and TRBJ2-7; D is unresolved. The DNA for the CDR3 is TGCAGTGCTAGAGCCGCCCTCGGGTACGAGCAGTACTTC. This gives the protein CSARAALGYEQYF.